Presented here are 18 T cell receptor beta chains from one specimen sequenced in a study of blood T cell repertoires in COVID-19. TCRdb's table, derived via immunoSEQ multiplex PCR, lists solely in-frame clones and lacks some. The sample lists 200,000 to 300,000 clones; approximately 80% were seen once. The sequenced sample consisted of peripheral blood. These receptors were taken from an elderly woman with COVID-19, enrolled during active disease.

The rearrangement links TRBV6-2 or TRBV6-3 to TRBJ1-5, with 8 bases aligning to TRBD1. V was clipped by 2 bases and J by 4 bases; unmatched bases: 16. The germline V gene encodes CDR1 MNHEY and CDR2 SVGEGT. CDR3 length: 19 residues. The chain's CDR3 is CASSYALLLGTGRNQPQHF. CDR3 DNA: TGTGCCAGCAGTTACGCCCTACTCCTGGGGACAGGACGAAATCAGCCCCAGCATTTT.

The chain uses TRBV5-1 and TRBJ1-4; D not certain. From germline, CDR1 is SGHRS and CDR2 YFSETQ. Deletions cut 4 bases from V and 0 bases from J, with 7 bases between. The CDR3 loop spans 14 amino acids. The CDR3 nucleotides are TGCGCCAGCAGCATTAGCTCAACTAATGAAAAACTGTTTTTT. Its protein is CASSISSTNEKLFF.

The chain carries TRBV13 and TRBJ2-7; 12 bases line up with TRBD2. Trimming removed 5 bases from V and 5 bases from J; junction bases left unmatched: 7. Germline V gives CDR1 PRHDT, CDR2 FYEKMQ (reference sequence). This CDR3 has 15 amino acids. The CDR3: CASSPRLAGADEQYF. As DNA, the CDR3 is TGTGCCAGCAGCCCCCGACTAGCGGGAGCTGACGAGCAGTACTTC.

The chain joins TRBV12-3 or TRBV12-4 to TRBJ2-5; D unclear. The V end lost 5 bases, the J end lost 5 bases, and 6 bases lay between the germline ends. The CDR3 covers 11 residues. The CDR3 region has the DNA TGTGCCAGCAGTGCCCGGGAGACCCAGTACTTC. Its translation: CASSARETQYF.

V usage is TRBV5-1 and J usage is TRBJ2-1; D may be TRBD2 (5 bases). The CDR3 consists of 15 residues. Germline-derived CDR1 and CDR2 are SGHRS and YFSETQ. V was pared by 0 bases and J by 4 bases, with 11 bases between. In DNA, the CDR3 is TGCGCCAGCAGCTTGGGGCCGGGGTCATACAATGAGCAGTTCTTC. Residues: CASSLGPGSYNEQFF.

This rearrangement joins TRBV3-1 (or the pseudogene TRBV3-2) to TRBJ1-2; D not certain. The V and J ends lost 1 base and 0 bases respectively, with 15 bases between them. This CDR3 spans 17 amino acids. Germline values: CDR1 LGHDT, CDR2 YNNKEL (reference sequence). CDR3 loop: CASSQGLSLTANYGYTF. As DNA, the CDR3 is TGTGCCAGCAGCCAAGGGCTGAGCCTAACAGCTAACTATGGCTACACCTTC.

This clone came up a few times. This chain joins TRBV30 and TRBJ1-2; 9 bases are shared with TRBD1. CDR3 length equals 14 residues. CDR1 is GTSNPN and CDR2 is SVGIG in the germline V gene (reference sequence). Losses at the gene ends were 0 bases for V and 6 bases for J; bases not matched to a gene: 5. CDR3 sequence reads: CAWSVLQGANGYTF. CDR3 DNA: TGTGCCTGGAGTGTCCTACAGGGGGCTAATGGCTACACCTTC.

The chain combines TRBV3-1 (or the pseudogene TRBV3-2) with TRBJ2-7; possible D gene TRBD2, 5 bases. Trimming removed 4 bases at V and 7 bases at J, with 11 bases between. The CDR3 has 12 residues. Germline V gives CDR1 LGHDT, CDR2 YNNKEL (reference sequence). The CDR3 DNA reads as TGTGCCAGCAGCCCCGGGAAAATGGAGCAGTACTTC. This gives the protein CASSPGKMEQYF.

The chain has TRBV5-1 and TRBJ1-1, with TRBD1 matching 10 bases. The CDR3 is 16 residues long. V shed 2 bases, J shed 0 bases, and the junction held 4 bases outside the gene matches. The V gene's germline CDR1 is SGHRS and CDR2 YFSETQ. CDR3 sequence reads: CASSFLGQGMNTEAFF. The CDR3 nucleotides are TGCGCCAGCAGCTTCTTGGGACAGGGGATGAACACTGAAGCTTTCTTT.

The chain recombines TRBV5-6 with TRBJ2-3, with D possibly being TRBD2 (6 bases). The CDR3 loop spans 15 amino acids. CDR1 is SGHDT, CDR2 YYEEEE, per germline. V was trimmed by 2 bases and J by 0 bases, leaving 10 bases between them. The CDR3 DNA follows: TGTGCCAGCAGCTTACTAGCCCTAAGCACAGATACGCAGTATTTT. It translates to CASSLLALSTDTQYF. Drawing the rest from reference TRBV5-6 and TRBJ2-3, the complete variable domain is DAGVTQSPTHLIKTRGQQVTLRCSPKSGHDTVSWYQQALGQGPQFIFQYYEEEERQRGNFPDRFSGHQFPNYSSELNVNALLLGDSALYLCASSLLALSTDTQYFGPGTRLTVL.

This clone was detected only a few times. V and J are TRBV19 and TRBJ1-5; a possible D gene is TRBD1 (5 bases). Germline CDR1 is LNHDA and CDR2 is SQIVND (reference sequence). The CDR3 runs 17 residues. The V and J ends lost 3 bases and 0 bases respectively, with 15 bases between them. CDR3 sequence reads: CASSIRVSTYSNQPQHF. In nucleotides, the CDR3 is TGTGCCAGTAGTATCAGGGTGAGCACGTATAGCAATCAGCCCCAGCATTTT.

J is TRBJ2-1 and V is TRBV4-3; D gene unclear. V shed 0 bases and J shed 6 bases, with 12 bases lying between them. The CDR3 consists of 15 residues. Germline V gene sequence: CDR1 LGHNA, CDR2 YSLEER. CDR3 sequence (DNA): TGCGCCAGCAGCCAAGAGAGGATTAGTAGCAATGAGCAGTTCTTC. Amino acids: CASSQERISSNEQFF.

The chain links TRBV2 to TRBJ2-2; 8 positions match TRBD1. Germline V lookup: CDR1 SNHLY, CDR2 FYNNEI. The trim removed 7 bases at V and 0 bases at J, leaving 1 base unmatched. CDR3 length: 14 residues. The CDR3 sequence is CASKGQANTGELFF. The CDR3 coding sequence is TGTGCCAGCAAGGGACAGGCGAACACCGGGGAGCTGTTTTTT.

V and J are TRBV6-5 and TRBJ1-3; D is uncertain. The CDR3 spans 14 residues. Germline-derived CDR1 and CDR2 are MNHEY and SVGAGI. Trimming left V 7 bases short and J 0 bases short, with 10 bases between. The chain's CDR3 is CASIFGSSGNTIYF. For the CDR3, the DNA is TGTGCCAGCATTTTCGGGAGCTCTGGAAACACCATATATTTT.

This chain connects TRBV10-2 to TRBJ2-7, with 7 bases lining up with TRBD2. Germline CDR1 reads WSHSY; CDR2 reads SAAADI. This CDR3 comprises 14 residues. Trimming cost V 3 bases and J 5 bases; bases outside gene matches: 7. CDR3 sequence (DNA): TGCGCCAGCAGTGACTGGACTAGTGACGACGAGCAGTACTTC. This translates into CASSDWTSDDEQYF.

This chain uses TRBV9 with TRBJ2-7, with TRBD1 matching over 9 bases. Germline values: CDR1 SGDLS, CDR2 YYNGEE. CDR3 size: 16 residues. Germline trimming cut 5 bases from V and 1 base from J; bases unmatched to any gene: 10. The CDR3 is CASRDRRDRVSYEQYF. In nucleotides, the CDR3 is TGTGCCAGCAGAGACCGCCGGGACAGGGTGTCCTACGAGCAGTACTTC.

CDR3 amino acids: CASSDRTGEQYF. CDR3 nucleotide sequence: TGTGCCAGTAGTGATAGGACAGGCGAGCAGTACTTC. J is TRBJ2-7 and V is TRBV19; 7 bases line up with TRBD1. CDR3 length: 12 amino acids. Germline CDR1 and CDR2: LNHDA and SQIVND (reference sequence). Losses at the gene ends were 5 bases for V and 6 bases for J; bases not matched to a gene: 4.

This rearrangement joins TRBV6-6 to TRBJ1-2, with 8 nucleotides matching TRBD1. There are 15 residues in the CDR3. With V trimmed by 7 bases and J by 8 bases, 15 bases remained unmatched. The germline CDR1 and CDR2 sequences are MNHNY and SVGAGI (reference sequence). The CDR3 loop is CASTLPDREGGGYTF. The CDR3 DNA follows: TGTGCCAGCACTCTACCGGACAGGGAAGGGGGGGGCTACACCTTC.